This entry describes one TCR beta chain. Other DNA sequences in this specimen translate into the identical CDR3. This record comes from a study of technical replicates of blood from a few donors. Here immunoSEQ multiplex PCR was the method, and the copy in TCRdb shows in-frame clones only, minus some. The sample has 60,000 to 80,000 clones, approximately 90% seen once. The material sequenced was PBMCs. The source of this sequence is a human donor in good health. Some clones in this sample may be carry-over from other donors' samples.

The CDR3 region is CASSLRDSSSTDTQYF. Here the CDR3 DNA reads TGTGCCAGCTCACTCCGGGACAGCTCTAGTACAGATACGCAGTATTTT. The chain employs TRBV18 and TRBJ2-3; 7 bases align to TRBD1. Germline CDR1 KGHSH, CDR2 LQKENI. This CDR3 has 16 amino acids. With 4 bases clipped from V and 3 bases from J, the junction kept 10 bases outside the gene matches. Full variable domain (rest looked up from reference TRBV18 and TRBJ2-3): NAGVMQNPRHLVRRRGQEARLRCSPMKGHSHVYWYRQLPEEGLKFMVYLQKENIIDESGMPKERFSAEFPKEGPSILRIQQVVRGDSAAYFCASSLRDSSSTDTQYFGPGTRLTVL.